This T cell receptor beta chain was captured by sequencing in a study of spatial heterogeneity in lung cancer. Study summary: Detected beta-chain sequences consistently exceeded alpha-chain sequences. Combinations of a unique TCR and a UMI were tallied in raw reads, and on average each appeared more than ten times.

CDR1 is LNHNV and CDR2 is YYDKDF in the germline V gene (reference sequence). Trimming stripped 5 bases from V and 2 bases from J, with 11 bases between. The CDR3 runs to 14 residues. The time point: sample taken at primary tumor resection. Sequencing was performed on whole RNA extracted from tumor and nontumor lung tissue, or from frozen PBMC, and the material was left unsorted. TCR cDNA molecules each had a unique molecular identifier. TCRdb analysed the 5' RACE reads with MiXCR anew, one entry per CDR3 protein. In the table there are about 44,000 distinct CDR3 sequences, roughly an eighth of which are singletons. There are many counts of this clonotype.

The chain employs TRBV15 and TRBJ2-3; D might be TRBD1 (5 bases). The TCR was taken from a male donor with early-stage non-small cell lung cancer. Sequenced here: PBMCs, sampled at surgery. The CDR3 DNA reads as TGTGCCACCAGCGAACAGGCCCACACAGATACGCAGTATTTT. Translation gives CATSEQAHTDTQYF.